Shown below are 5 T cell receptor beta chains from a single sample sequenced in a study of T cells after yellow fever vaccination. Each CDR3 protein is one row after TCRdb ran MiXCR on the 5' RACE reads. The data contain roughly 340,000 distinct CDR3 sequences, 4% of them singletons. This sample comprised PBMCs, obtained 5 days after the yellow fever booster vaccination. The receptors were sampled from a man aged 18 to 29 who received the YFV17D yellow fever vaccine.

The genes are TRBV6-5 and TRBJ1-2; D call uncertain. The CDR3 contains 13 residues. V gave up 6 bases and J gave up 8 bases, with 16 bases separating them. The V gene's germline CDR1 is MNHEY and CDR2 SVGAGI. The CDR3 DNA reads as TGTGCCAGCAGCCAGGACCGACGCTGGGGCTACACCTTC. Translation: CASSQDRRWGYTF.

The rearrangement joins TRBV5-1 to TRBJ1-3; weak D call: TRBD1 (6 bases). V lost 1 base to trimming and J lost 1 base, with 12 bases between them. Germline V gives CDR1 SGHRS, CDR2 YFSETQ. This CDR3 is built from 16 residues. CDR3 nucleotide sequence: TGCGCCAGCAGCTTGCAAGGACAGCCTTCTGGAAACACCATATATTTT. As protein: CASSLQGQPSGNTIYF.

At least ten counts were recorded for this clonotype. This chain links TRBV4-3 with TRBJ1-2; TRBD1 agrees at 9 bases. The CDR3 is 15 amino acids. J lost 8 bases, V lost 4 bases, and 11 bases had no gene match. Per germline, CDR1 LGHNA and CDR2 YSLEER. The CDR3, as DNA: TGCGCCAGCAGCCTCATGGGACAGGGATCGGAAGGCTACACCTTC. This encodes CASSLMGQGSEGYTF.

This clonotype was observed at least ten times. This chain links TRBV7-2 with TRBJ2-3; the match to TRBD1 covers 7 bases. The CDR3 length is 14 residues. Germline CDR1 is SGHTA and CDR2 is FQGNSA. The ends lost 2 bases at V and 4 bases at J; junction bases unmatched: 3. CDR3 sequence: CASSLRQGPDTQYF. The CDR3 nucleotides read TGTGCCAGCAGCTTAAGACAGGGACCAGATACGCAGTATTTT.

This clonotype was recorded many times. This chain uses TRBV4-3 with TRBJ2-5, with 13 bases identical to TRBD2. There are 17 residues in the CDR3. Trimming at V came to 3 bases and at J to 5 bases, leaving 9 bases not matched to a gene. Germline V gene sequence: CDR1 LGHNA, CDR2 YSLEER. In DNA form, the CDR3 reads TGCGCCAGCAGCCAGTCACTAGCGGGGGGGCAGTTGGAGACCCAGTACTTC. Amino acids: CASSQSLAGGQLETQYF.